This T cell receptor beta chain was recorded in a study of T cell responses to AZD1222 COVID-19 vaccine (dated by TCRdb to the early 2020s). Background on the whole study: A total of 233 trial participants underwent TCR sequencing, of whom about 200 had received two doses of AZD1222 and about 25 had received two doses of the MenACWY control vaccine. Trial participants were enrolled by age into 18-55, 56-69 and 70-plus year subgroups, with roughly 160, 29 and 62 TCR-sequenced participants respectively.

This specimen's time point label, interpreted: about 28 days (+/-7) after the second vaccine dose. Because spike-specific TCR depth and breadth did not differ between the two schedules, AZD1222 recipients who got a second dose at roughly 4 weeks were pooled with those who got a second dose at roughly 12 weeks. Vaccinee samples came from UK trials COV001 and COV002, including a single-blind randomized controlled phase 2/3 trial of AZD1222 (ChAdOx1 nCoV-19) in healthy adults. For TCRbeta chain sequencing, PBMC samples from trial participants were taken at day 0 and at day 28 after the second dose. General study outcomes and caveats: The whole spike protein was spanned by vaccine-associated CD4 TCRs, and dominant responses were seen in regions 160-218 and 743-854. Participants were mostly white British and included more females than males, and it was suggested by the authors that clonal diversity may have been underestimated. Conclusions about previously exposed vaccinees are limited because only 6 or 7 AZD1222 recipients were SARS-CoV-2 seropositive at baseline. A significant rise in spike-specific TCR breadth and depth was observed after two AZD1222 doses relative to day 0 and relative to MenACWY recipients. Epitopes outside the regions mutated in the B.1.351 and B.1.1.7 variants were reportedly recognized by nearly half of the unique spike-specific TCRs. Because no day 14 peak-response samples were available, the repertoires could be characterized only after the peak T cell response. In the small 56-69-year group, the increase in depth fell short of significance, most likely because of low power.

Points on this clone: The target of this receptor is not known. No per-base quality is available; no much larger clone lies one base away.

The CDR3 regions of human TCRbeta chains were analyzed by immunosequencing. For the original study's pipeline: TCRs in the repertoires were matched against a reference library of SARS-CoV-2-specific TCRs that had been generated with the MIRA antigen-specificity platform. Breadth was defined as the fraction of unique TCRs that were SARS-CoV-2-associated, and depth was defined as the fraction of total T cells that were SARS-CoV-2-associated. Using the MIRA data, every spike-specific TCR was mapped to the spike region that the TCR reacted to and assigned to either a CD4 or a CD8 class. Log10-transformed breadth and depth values were compared by one-way ANOVA with Sidak's multiple comparisons tests. Imported from immuneACCESS, the table was reduced by TCRdb to in-frame sequences with V and J called. These copies leave out some clones; in studies compared against another copy, an unresolved V gene accounts for under half, and the cause of the remainder is not known. V, J and clone size were drawn from that table, and D and trimming were deduced from the DNA. The sample yields about 140,000 clones; about nine tenths were counted once. The top ten hold 1.5% to 2.5% of the sample.

A distance of 11 bases separates the germline ends of V and J, which lose 6 bases and 5 bases respectively. As encoded in the germline V gene, CDR1 is MNHEY while CDR2 is SVGAGI. Inclusive of the bounding cysteine and phenylalanine, the CDR3 is 13 residues long. Just CDR3 DNA is preserved here, 39 bases in frame from base 1. The origin of this receptor is an adult who received the AZD1222 COVID-19 vaccine. The receptor chain draws on TRBV6-5 and TRBJ1-5, with the D segment identity uncertain. The sequencing used peripheral blood, collected 28 days after the second AZD1222 dose. For the CDR3, the sequence is CASSHGEDQPQHF. DNA sequence: TGTGCCAGCAGCCATGGGGAGGATCAGCCCCAGCATTTT.